The clone carrying this TCR beta chain was recorded only once. Assay used: immunoSEQ multiplex PCR; TCRdb lists only in-frame clones, some missing. The data show around 75,000 clones, almost 90% seen once. Germline V CDR1 and CDR2: SQVTM, ANQGSEA. Trimming left V 7 bases short and J 4 bases short, with 13 bases between. This CDR3 has 12 amino acids. This specimen comes from a study of blood T cell repertoires in COVID-19. Study summary: The cDNA or gDNA used as material had been derived from T cells, B-cell-depleted T cells, or PBMCs.

The J gene is TRBJ1-2, the V gene TRBV29-1, with D maybe TRBD1 (6 bases). The receptor comes from a human donor in a cohort sampled during active COVID-19. Sequencing was performed on peripheral blood. CDR3 DNA sequence: TGCAGCGCGGAGACAGGCAGCTATGGCTACACCTTC. Amino acid sequence: CSAETGSYGYTF.